These 5 T cell receptor beta chains share one sample of origin, sequenced in a study of cytomegalovirus exposure and HLA in healthy donors. The study ran its PCR with 60 Vbeta and 13 Jbeta primers. Libraries were prepared by immunoSEQ multiplex PCR; TCRdb keeps only in-frame clonotypes and omits some of them. Altogether fewer than 200,000 clones are present, roughly 88% being singletons, with the ten largest covering 1% to 1.5%. The sequencing sample was made of PBMCs. The receptors derive from a girl aged 2-10 years in good health and CMV-seropositive.

This chain uses TRBV5-1 with TRBJ2-6, with D possibly TRBD1 on 5 matching bases. The V end was cut by 1 base, the J end by 0 bases, with 14 bases between. Germline V gives CDR1 SGHRS, CDR2 YFSETQ. The CDR3 length is 18 residues. CDR3 protein: CASSLNSQASSGANVLTF. Written as DNA, the CDR3 is TGCGCCAGCAGCTTGAATTCACAGGCGAGCTCTGGGGCCAACGTCCTGACTTTC.

The chain uses TRBV9 and TRBJ2-7; D is possibly TRBD1 (6 bases). CDR1 and CDR2 (germline): SGDLS, YYNGEE. This CDR3 is 15 amino acids long. Trimming pared 0 bases from V and 1 base from J, leaving 11 bases between. The CDR3 region has the DNA TGTGCCAGCAGCGTAGCAACAGGGCTTTCCTACGAGCAGTACTTC. This translates into CASSVATGLSYEQYF.

The chain joins TRBV28 to TRBJ2-1; 7 nucleotides agree with TRBD1. This CDR3 has 17 amino acids. The germline V gene encodes CDR1 MDHEN and CDR2 SYDVKM. V dropped 10 bases and J dropped 1; count of bases not matched to a gene: 16. CDR3 sequence (DNA): TGTGCCATTACTGAGACCGGGACAGCCAAATCCTACAATGAGCAGTTCTTC. Protein product: CAITETGTAKSYNEQFF.

This clone was seen more than once but under ten times. V usage is TRBV6-1 and J usage is TRBJ2-1; 7 bases align to TRBD1. V trimming: 4 bases; J trimming: 3 bases; junction bases outside the gene matches: 3. Germline assignment: CDR1 MNHNS and CDR2 SASEGT. CDR3 size: 14 residues. The CDR3 DNA reads TGTGCCAGCAGTGCGACAGGGTTCTACAATGAGCAGTTCTTC. Translated, it gives CASSATGFYNEQFF.

This clone was found a few times. This chain uses TRBV19 with TRBJ1-5; D gene unclear. The V gene's germline CDR1 is LNHDA and CDR2 SQIVND (reference sequence). Trimming took off 3 bases at V and 8 bases at J, with 11 bases between the two ends. The CDR3 is made up of 13 amino acids. CDR3 amino acids: CASSMTDREPQHF. CDR3 nucleotides: TGTGCCAGTAGTATGACCGACCGGGAGCCCCAGCATTTT.